This T cell receptor (beta chain) came from a study of cytomegalovirus exposure and HLA in healthy donors. Study-level points and caveats: Using the classifier, cytomegalovirus status was reportedly diagnosed with high specificity and sensitivity. TRBV6-2, TRBV6-3 and other indistinguishable V segments were excluded. Usually a TCR sequence was rare, but some public TCRs were found in many donors.

A word on this clone: Antigen: not known.

CDR3 size: 16 residues. The germline CDR1 and CDR2 sequences are SEHNR and FQNEAQ (reference sequence). V lost 5 bases, J lost 7 bases, and 21 bases lay in between. Researchers ran the PCR with 60 Vbeta and 13 Jbeta primers. Profiled with immunoSEQ multiplex PCR; TCRdb holds only in-frame clones, not every one. The repertoire holds some 180,000 clones, with roughly 73% as singletons. This clonotype was obtained from a woman under 40 in good health and CMV-seronegative. Sample: PBMCs. The V and J genes are TRBV7-9 and TRBJ2-1; D might be TRBD2 (7 bases). The CDR3 bases are TGTGCCAGCAGCGTCGACTTCGGCAGGGGAGGGAATGAGCAGTTCTTC. This translates into CASSVDFGRGGNEQFF.